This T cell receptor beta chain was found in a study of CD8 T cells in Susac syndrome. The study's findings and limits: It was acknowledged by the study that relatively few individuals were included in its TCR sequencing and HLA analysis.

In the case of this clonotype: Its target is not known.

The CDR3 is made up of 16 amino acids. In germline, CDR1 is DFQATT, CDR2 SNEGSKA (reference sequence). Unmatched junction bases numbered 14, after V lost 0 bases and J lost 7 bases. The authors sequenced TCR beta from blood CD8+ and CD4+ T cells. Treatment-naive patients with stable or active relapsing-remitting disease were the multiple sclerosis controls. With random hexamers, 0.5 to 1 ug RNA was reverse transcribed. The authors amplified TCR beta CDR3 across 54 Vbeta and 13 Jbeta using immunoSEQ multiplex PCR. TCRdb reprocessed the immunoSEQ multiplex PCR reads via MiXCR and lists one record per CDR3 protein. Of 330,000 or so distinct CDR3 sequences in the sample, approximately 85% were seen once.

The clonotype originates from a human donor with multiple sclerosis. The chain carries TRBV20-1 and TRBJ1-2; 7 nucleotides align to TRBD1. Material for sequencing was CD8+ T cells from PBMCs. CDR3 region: CSARDRGDSGPGGYTF. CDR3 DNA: TGCAGTGCTAGAGATAGAGGGGACAGTGGACCGGGTGGCTACACCTTC.